One sample yielded the 7 T cell receptor beta chains listed below, sequenced in a study of blood T cell repertoires in COVID-19. The repertoire was sequenced with immunoSEQ multiplex PCR; TCRdb's copy has only in-frame clones and lacks some. The sample holds 50,000 or so clones, approximately 90% seen once. The source material was peripheral blood. These receptors all stem from a man older than 75 with acute or convalescent COVID-19.

V gene TRBV19 combines with J gene TRBJ2-5; TRBD1 is a possible D gene (6 bases). Germline-derived CDR1 and CDR2 are LNHDA and SQIVND (reference sequence). V was clipped by 6 bases and J by 10 bases, with 24 bases between them. This CDR3 spans 15 amino acids. In DNA, the CDR3 is TGTGCCAGTAGGCCCAGGGGCAGCGGCCTATCAGGCCAGTACTTC. Its translation: CASRPRGSGLSGQYF.

This clone showed up just once. This chain links TRBV5-1 with TRBJ1-6, with unresolved D. Deletions cut 0 bases from V and 8 bases from J, with 6 bases between. The CDR3 has 13 residues. Germline CDR1 reads SGHRS; CDR2 reads YFSETQ. CDR3 protein: CASSLGRDSPLHF. In nucleotides, the CDR3 is TGCGCCAGCAGCTTGGGTCGGGATTCACCCCTCCACTTT.

This chain joins TRBV7-2 and TRBJ1-1; D is uncertain. The CDR3 has 15 residues. V lost 1 base, J lost 3 bases, and 12 bases lay in between. CDR1 and CDR2 (germline): SGHTA, FQGNSA. The chain's CDR3 is CASSLGGGGDTEAFF. For the CDR3, the DNA is TGTGCCAGCAGCTTAGGTGGAGGAGGCGACACTGAAGCTTTCTTT.

The chain is built from TRBV30 and TRBJ1-5; 7 bases match TRBD1. J gave up 5 bases and V 4 bases, and 8 bases lay outside the gene matches. This CDR3 is 14 amino acids long. Germline CDR1 GTSNPN, CDR2 SVGIG (reference sequence). The CDR3 reads CAWTEQGLDQPQHF. CDR3 DNA sequence: TGTGCCTGGACGGAACAGGGGCTGGATCAGCCCCAGCATTTT.

This chain connects TRBV5-1 to TRBJ2-6; perhaps TRBD1 as D (6 bases). The CDR3 is 18 residues long. Trimming took off 0 bases at V and 1 base at J, with 14 bases between the two ends. Germline CDR1 reads SGHRS; CDR2 reads YFSETQ. The CDR3 loop is CASSLDGGTTSGANVLTF. The DNA of the CDR3 is TGCGCCAGCAGCTTGGACGGTGGGACAACTTCTGGGGCCAACGTCCTGACTTTC.

V is TRBV5-1 and J is TRBJ2-3; no clear D. V lost 4 bases, J lost 1 base, and 7 bases lay in between. Looked up from germline, CDR1 is SGHRS and CDR2 is YFSETQ. This CDR3 spans 13 amino acids. The CDR3 DNA reads TGCGCCAGCAGCCGGGTGGGCACAGATACGCAGTATTTT. It is translated as CASSRVGTDTQYF.

The chain joins TRBV6-5 to TRBJ2-7, with a possible D match to TRBD2 (6 bases). V dropped 8 bases and J dropped 3 bases, with 11 bases sitting between them. The CDR3 extends over 12 amino acids. From germline, CDR1 is MNHEY and CDR2 SVGAGI. The CDR3 coding sequence is TGTGCCAGCCGGGACTTAAACTACGAGCAGTACTTC. Translated: CASRDLNYEQYF.